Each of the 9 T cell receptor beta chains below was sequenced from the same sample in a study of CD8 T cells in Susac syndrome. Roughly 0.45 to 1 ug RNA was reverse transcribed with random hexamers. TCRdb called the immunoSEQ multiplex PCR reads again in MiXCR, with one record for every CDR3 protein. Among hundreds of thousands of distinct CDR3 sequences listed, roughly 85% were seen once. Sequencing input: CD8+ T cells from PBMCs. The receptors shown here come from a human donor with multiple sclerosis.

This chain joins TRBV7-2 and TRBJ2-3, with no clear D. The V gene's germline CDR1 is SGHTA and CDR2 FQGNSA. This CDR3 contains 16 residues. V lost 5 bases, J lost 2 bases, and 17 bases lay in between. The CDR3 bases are TGTGCCAGCAGCCCTAGACTGCAGGTCAACACAGATACGCAGTATTTT. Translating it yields CASSPRLQVNTDTQYF.

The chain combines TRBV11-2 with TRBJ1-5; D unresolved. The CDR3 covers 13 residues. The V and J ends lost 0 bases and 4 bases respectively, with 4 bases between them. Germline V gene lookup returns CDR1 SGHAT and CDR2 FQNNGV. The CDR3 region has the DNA TGTGCCAGCAGCTTAGAAGTAAATCAGCCCCAGCATTTT. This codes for CASSLEVNQPQHF.

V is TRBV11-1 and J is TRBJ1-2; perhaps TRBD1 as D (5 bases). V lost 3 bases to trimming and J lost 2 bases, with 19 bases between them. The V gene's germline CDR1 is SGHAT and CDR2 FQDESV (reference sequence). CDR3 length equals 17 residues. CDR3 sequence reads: CASSFLPREGPNYGYTF. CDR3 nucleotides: TGTGCCAGCAGCTTTTTACCCCGCGAGGGGCCCAACTATGGCTACACCTTC.

This chain's CDR3 is CASSTTDITGELFF. The CDR3 coding sequence is TGTGCCAGCAGCACTACGGACATCACCGGGGAGCTGTTTTTT. J is TRBJ2-2 and V is TRBV6-5; maybe TRBD1 (5 bases). This CDR3 region has 14 residues. Between the trimmed V and J ends, which lost 6 bases and 4 bases, there was a span of 12 bases. Per the germline V gene, CDR1 is MNHEY and CDR2 is SVGAGI.

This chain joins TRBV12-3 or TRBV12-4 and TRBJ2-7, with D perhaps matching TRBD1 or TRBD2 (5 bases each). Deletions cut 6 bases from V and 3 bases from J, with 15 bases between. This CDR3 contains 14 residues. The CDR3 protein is CASRDWDRFYEQYF. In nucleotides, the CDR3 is TGTGCCAGCAGAGACTGGGACCGCTTCTACGAGCAGTACTTC.

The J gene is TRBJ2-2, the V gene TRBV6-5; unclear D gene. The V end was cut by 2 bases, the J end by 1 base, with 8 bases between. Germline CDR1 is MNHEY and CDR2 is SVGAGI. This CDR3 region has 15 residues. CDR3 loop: CASSYEAMNTGELFF. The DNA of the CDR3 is TGTGCCAGCAGTTACGAAGCCATGAACACCGGGGAGCTGTTTTTT.

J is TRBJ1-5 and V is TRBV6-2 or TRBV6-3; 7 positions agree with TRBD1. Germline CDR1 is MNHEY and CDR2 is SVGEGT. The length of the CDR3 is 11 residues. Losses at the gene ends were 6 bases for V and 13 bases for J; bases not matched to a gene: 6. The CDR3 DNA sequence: TGTGCCAGCAGCGGGGTCAGGGGGCAGCATTTT. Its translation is CASSGVRGQHF.

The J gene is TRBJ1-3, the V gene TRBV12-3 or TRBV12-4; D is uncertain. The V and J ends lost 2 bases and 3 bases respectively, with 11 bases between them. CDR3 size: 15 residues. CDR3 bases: TGTGCCAGCAGTTTACTGGGGATTCTTGGAAACACCATATATTTT. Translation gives CASSLLGILGNTIYF.

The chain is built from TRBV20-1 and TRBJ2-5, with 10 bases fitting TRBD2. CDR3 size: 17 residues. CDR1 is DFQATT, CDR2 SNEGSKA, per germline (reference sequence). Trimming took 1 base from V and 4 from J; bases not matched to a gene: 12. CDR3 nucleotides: TGCAGTGCTAGAGTTGTGACTAGCGGGTTCGTTGTAGAGACCCAGTACTTC. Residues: CSARVVTSGFVVETQYF.